Each of the 4 T cell receptor beta chains below was sequenced from the same sample in a study of shared clonotypes between healthy human individuals. Naive CD8 cells lacked CD45RO, underwent positive selection for CCR7 and left out terminally differentiated effector memory CD45RA+ cells. Repertoires were generated with immunoSEQ multiplex PCR, while TCRdb's copy carries only in-frame clones and drops some. The data contain millions of clones, approximately 94% of them seen just once; the ten biggest clones take up around 1.1%. Sequenced sample: naive CD8+ T cells sorted from blood. Receptors were obtained from a man aged 18 to 30 in good health.

The chain has TRBV2 and TRBJ1-3, with D unresolved. The length of the CDR3 is 14 residues. Germline CDR1 SNHLY, CDR2 FYNNEI. V was cut by 1 base and J by 4 bases, with 8 bases left in between. CDR3 bases: TGTGCCAGCAGTGAAGGGGCCGTGGGAAACACCATATATTTT. Translating gives CASSEGAVGNTIYF.

The chain couples TRBV7-9 to TRBJ2-6; no clear D. V lost 1 base, J lost 4 bases, and 20 bases lay in between. From germline, CDR1 is SEHNR and CDR2 FQNEAQ (reference sequence). This CDR3 contains 19 residues. The CDR3, as DNA: TGTGCCAGCAGCTTAGAGTTCTCAGTCAACCCTACCGGGGCCAACGTCCTGACTTTC. This gives the protein CASSLEFSVNPTGANVLTF. The full variable domain, with the rest looked up from reference TRBV7-9 and TRBJ2-6, is DTGVSQNPRHKITKRGQNVTFRCDPISEHNRLYWYRQTLGQGPEFLTYFQNEAQLEKSRLLSDRFSAERPKGSFSTLEIQRTEQGDSAMYLCASSLEFSVNPTGANVLTFGAGSRLTVL.

J is TRBJ2-7 and V is TRBV18; possibly TRBD2 for D (5 bases). This CDR3 has 14 amino acids. The germline V gene has CDR1 KGHSH and CDR2 LQKENI. Trimming removed 3 bases at V and 6 bases at J, with 15 bases between. CDR3 region: CASSPTGLPTEQYF. In DNA, the CDR3 is TGTGCCAGCTCACCCACCGGACTCCCTACCGAGCAGTACTTC.

This clone was picked up one time. This sequence joins TRBV4-3 and TRBJ2-7; TRBD2 matches 8 bases. CDR1 is LGHNA, CDR2 YSLEER, per germline. CDR3 length equals 17 residues. The V gene end was trimmed by 3 bases and the J gene end by 5 bases; junction bases not matched to a gene: 15. CDR3 loop: CASSQDLTSGPLHEQYF. CDR3 sequence (DNA): TGCGCCAGCAGCCAGGACTTAACTAGCGGACCTCTCCACGAGCAGTACTTC.